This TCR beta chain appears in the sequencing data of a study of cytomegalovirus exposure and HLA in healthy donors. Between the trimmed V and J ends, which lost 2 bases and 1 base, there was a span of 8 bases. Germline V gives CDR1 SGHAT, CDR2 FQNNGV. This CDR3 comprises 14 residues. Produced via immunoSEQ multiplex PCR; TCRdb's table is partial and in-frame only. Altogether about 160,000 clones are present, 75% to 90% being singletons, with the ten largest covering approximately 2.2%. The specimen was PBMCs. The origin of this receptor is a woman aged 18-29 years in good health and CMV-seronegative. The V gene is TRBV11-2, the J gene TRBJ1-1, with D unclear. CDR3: CASSLSLANTEAFF. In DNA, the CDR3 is TGTGCCAGCAGCTTAAGTCTGGCGAACACTGAAGCTTTCTTT.